The T cell receptor beta chain under discussion was sequenced for a study of T-cell reconstitution after alpha-beta-depleted transplantation in children. Findings and limits, study-wide: One year post-transplant, T-cell counts and diversity were largely derived from T cells produced anew. Day-60 TCRbeta diversity that was high in some patients was derived from surviving recipient T cells and thymic progenitors. Expanded graft clones numbering several hundred reportedly gave rise to alpha-beta T cells about two months after transplant.

A TCRbeta library incorporating unique molecular identifiers was prepared. One entry per CDR3 protein, called by TCRdb with MiXCR from the PCR reads. Of 750,000 to 950,000 distinct CDR3 sequences in the sample, under 20% were seen once. This clonotype has more than one count but fewer than ten. The antigen remains unidentified. Trimming left V 6 bases short and J 8 bases short, with 19 bases between. The germline CDR1 and CDR2 sequences are SGHAT and FQNNGV. CDR3 length: 15 amino acids. The sequence was obtained from a male patient aged 10 to 17 who had a stem cell transplant for acute lymphoblastic leukemia, so the T cells may come from the graft donor. The sample in question was PBMCs, mostly from graft donor cells, obtained 360 days after TCRalphabeta/CD19-depleted stem cell transplant. The chain couples TRBV11-2 to TRBJ1-4, with D perhaps TRBD1 (5 bases). In DNA form, the CDR3 reads TGTGCCAGCAGTTTATTGGGACGGTTGGCCGAAAAACTGTTTTTT. Amino acids: CASSLLGRLAEKLFF.